This TCR beta chain is from a study of blood T cell repertoires in COVID-19. Overall study: PBMCs, B-cell-depleted T cells, or T cells provided the cDNA or gDNA that made up the material.

This clone was seen a handful of times. Original handling: Estimates of nucleated cell counts were drawn from the amplification of reference gene primers. Produced via immunoSEQ multiplex PCR; TCRdb's table is partial and in-frame only. The V and J calls and clone size come from that table; D and trimming were worked out from the DNA. Of fewer than 150,000 clones in the sample, approximately 84% were seen once. With 7 bases clipped from V and 7 bases from J, the junction kept 8 bases outside the gene matches. The germline V gene encodes CDR1 LNHDA and CDR2 SQIVND (reference sequence). The length of the CDR3 is 15 residues.

Sequencing was carried out using peripheral blood. The V and J genes are TRBV19 and TRBJ1-6, with 9 bases that match TRBD1. The receptor was derived from a woman over 75 in a cohort sampled during active or convalescent COVID-19. The DNA for the CDR3 is TGTGCCAGTACCACGACAGGGGGAATGAATTCACCCCTCCACTTT. It codes for CASTTTGGMNSPLHF.